This TCR beta chain was identified in a study of cytomegalovirus exposure and HLA in healthy donors. Regarding the study as a whole: Three CMV-associated chains proved CMV antigen-specific in vitro. Across donors, most TCRs were seen rarely, yet some public ones were widespread. Per a prior analysis, the majority of TCR beta V segments were productive roughly 87% or roughly 30% of the time.

There were likely unrecorded immune exposures, though donors were nominally healthy when sampled. Germline CDR1 and CDR2: SGHNT and YENEEA. Deletions cut 2 bases from V and 4 bases from J, with 8 bases between. This CDR3 comprises 13 residues. PCR was performed using 60 Vbeta and 13 Jbeta primers. The assay was immunoSEQ multiplex PCR, and TCRdb's table has in-frame clones only and misses some. The sample holds about 110,000 clones; 70% are singletons and the top ten take roughly a tenth. Comments on this clone: Antigen unknown.

The sequenced sample was PBMCs. This chain links TRBV11-3 with TRBJ1-1; perhaps TRBD1 as D (6 bases). The sequence came from a man aged 40-50 years in good health and CMV-seropositive. CDR3 DNA sequence: TGTGCCAGCAGCTTAACAGGGCTCACTGAAGCTTTCTTT. Its translation: CASSLTGLTEAFF.